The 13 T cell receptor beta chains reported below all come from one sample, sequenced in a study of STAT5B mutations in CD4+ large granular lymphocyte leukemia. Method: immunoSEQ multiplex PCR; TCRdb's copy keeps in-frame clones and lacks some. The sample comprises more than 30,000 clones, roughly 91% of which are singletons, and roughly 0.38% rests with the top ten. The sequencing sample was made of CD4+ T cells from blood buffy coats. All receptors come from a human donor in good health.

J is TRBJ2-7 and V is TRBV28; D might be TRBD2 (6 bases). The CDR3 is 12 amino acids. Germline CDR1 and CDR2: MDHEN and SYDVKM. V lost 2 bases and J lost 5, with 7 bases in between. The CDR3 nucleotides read TGTGCCAGCAGTTTAGGACTAAACGAGCAGTACTTC. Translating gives CASSLGLNEQYF.

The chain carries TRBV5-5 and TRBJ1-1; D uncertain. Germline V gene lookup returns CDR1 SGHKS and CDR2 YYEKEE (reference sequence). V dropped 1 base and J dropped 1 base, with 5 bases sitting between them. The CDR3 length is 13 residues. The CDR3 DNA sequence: TGTGCCAGCAGCTTGTGGGGGAACACTGAAGCTTTCTTT. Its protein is CASSLWGNTEAFF.

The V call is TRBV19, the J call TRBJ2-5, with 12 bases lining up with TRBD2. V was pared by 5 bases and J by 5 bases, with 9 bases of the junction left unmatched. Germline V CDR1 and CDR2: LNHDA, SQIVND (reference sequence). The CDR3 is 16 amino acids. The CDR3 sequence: CASSPGTSGFVETQYF. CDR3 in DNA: TGTGCCAGTAGTCCCGGGACTAGCGGGTTCGTGGAGACCCAGTACTTC. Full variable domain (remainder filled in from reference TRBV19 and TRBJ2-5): DGGITQSPKYLFRKEGQNVTLSCEQNLNHDAMYWYRQDPGQGLRLIYYSQIVNDFQKGDIAEGYSVSREKKESFPLTVTSAQKNPTAFYLCASSPGTSGFVETQYFGPGTRLLVL.

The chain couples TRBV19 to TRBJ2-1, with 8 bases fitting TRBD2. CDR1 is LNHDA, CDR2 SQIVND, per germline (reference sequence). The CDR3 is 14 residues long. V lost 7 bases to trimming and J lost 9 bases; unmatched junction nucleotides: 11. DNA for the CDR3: TGTGCCAGTATACCGACAGCGGGAGTCGGTGAGCAGTTCTTC. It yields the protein CASIPTAGVGEQFF.

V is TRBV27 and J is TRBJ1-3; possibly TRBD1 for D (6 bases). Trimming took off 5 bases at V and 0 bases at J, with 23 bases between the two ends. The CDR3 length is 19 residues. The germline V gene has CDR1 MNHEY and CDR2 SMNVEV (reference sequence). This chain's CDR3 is CASSPRGTTGVSSGNTIYF. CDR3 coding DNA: TGTGCCAGCAGTCCCCGAGGGACAACTGGCGTTAGCTCTGGAAACACCATATATTTT.

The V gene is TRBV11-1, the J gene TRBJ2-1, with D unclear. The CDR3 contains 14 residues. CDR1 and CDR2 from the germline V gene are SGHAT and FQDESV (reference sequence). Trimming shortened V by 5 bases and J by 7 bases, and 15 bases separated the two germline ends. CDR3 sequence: CASSQINTGNEQFF. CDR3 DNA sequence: TGTGCCAGCAGCCAGATCAACACGGGTAATGAGCAGTTCTTC.

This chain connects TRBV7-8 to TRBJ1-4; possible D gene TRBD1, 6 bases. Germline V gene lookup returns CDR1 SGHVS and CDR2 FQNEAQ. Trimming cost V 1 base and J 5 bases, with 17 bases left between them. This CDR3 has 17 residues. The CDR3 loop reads CASSLDRAPTPNEKLFF. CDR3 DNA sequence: TGTGCCAGCAGCTTAGACAGGGCCCCAACGCCAAATGAAAAACTGTTTTTT.

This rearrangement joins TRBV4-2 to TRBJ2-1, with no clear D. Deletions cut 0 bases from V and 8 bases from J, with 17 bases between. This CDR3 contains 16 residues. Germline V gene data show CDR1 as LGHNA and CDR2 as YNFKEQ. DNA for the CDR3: TGTGCCAGCAGCCAAGATCTTAGGCAGGAAGTCGATGAGCAGTTCTTC. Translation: CASSQDLRQEVDEQFF.

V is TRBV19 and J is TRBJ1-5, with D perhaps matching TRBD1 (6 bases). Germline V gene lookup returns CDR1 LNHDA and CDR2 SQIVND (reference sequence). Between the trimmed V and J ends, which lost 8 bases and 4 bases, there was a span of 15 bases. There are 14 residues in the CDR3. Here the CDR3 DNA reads TGTGCCAGTGGGGGGGGCGATGGGAATCAGCCCCAGCATTTT. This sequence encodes CASGGGDGNQPQHF.

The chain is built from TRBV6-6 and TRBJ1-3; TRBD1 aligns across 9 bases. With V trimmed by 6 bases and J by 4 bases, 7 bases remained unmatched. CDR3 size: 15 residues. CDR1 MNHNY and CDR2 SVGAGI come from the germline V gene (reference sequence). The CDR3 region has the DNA TGTGCCAGCAGGTCGGGACAGGGCGGGGGAAACACCATATATTTT. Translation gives CASRSGQGGGNTIYF.

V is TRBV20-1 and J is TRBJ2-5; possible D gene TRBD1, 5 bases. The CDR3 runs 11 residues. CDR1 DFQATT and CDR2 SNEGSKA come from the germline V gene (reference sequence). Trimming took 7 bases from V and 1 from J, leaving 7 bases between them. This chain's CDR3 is CSGDSQETQYF. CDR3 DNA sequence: TGCAGTGGTGACAGCCAAGAGACCCAGTACTTC.

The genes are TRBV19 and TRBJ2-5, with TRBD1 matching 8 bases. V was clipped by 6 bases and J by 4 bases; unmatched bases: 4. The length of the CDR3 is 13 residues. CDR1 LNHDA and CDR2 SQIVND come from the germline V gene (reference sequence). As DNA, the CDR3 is TGTGCCAGTAGGCGGACAGGGAGAGAGACCCAGTACTTC. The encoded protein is CASRRTGRETQYF.

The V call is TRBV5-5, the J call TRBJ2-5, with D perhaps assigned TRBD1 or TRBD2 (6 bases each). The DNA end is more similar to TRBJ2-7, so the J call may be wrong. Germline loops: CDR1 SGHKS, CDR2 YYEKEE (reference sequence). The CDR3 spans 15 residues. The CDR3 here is CASSLGTGARGEQYF. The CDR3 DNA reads TGTGCCAGCAGCTTGGGTACGGGGGCTAGGGGCGAGCAGTACTTC.